The 14 T cell receptor beta chains presented below share a single source sample, sequenced in a study of blood T cell repertoires in COVID-19. Data came from immunoSEQ multiplex PCR; TCRdb stores just in-frame clones and leaves some out. The sample lists 110,000 or so clones, roughly 85% occurring once. Specimen: peripheral blood. The receptors were gathered from a human donor in a cohort sampled during active COVID-19.

This clone has only a few counts. This chain uses TRBV2 with TRBJ1-6; tentative D call: TRBD1 (5 bases). Germline CDR1 SNHLY, CDR2 FYNNEI. There are 12 residues in the CDR3. V was cut by 7 bases and J by 12 bases, with 13 bases left in between. This chain's CDR3 is CASKDPGVPLHF. For the CDR3, the DNA is TGTGCCAGCAAGGACCCGGGGGTACCCCTCCACTTT.

The chain couples TRBV3-1 (or the pseudogene TRBV3-2) to TRBJ2-7; TRBD1 matches at 10 bases. This CDR3 is built from 14 residues. CDR1 LGHDT and CDR2 YNNKEL come from the germline V gene (reference sequence). V dropped 7 bases and J dropped 4; count of bases not matched to a gene: 7. This CDR3 is CASMAGTGDYEQYF. The DNA for the CDR3 is TGTGCCAGCATGGCCGGGACAGGGGATTACGAGCAGTACTTC.

This clone was seen repeatedly, ten times or more. The chain couples TRBV20-1 to TRBJ1-1; D perhaps matches TRBD1 (5 bases). CDR1 and CDR2 from the germline V gene are DFQATT and SNEGSKA (reference sequence). Trimming cost V 6 bases and J 4 bases, with 9 bases left between them. The CDR3 extends over 11 amino acids. The DNA of the CDR3 is TGCAGTGCCACGGGGGTCACTGAAGCTTTCTTT. Its translation is CSATGVTEAFF.

This sequence joins TRBV5-1 and TRBJ1-1; TRBD1 agrees at 7 bases. The V gene end was trimmed by 4 bases and the J gene end by 0 bases; junction bases not matched to a gene: 9. The CDR3 covers 16 residues. The germline gives CDR1 SGHRS, CDR2 YFSETQ. CDR3 protein: CASSIEAGTVNTEAFF. As DNA, the CDR3 is TGCGCCAGCAGCATCGAAGCCGGGACAGTGAACACTGAAGCTTTCTTT.

The chain uses TRBV28 and TRBJ1-4; 10 bases fit TRBD1. V lost 7 bases to trimming and J lost 6 bases; unmatched junction nucleotides: 8. This CDR3 comprises 15 residues. Germline V gives CDR1 MDHEN, CDR2 SYDVKM. The CDR3 region is CASNPSGTGDEKLFF. CDR3 nucleotides: TGTGCCAGCAACCCCTCCGGGACAGGGGATGAAAAACTGTTTTTT.

The chain employs TRBV5-6 and TRBJ1-2; 9 positions match TRBD1. V dropped 3 bases and J dropped 8; count of bases not matched to a gene: 8. Germline values: CDR1 SGHDT, CDR2 YYEEEE. CDR3 length: 14 amino acids. The DNA for the CDR3 is TGTGCCAGCAGCTCTCAGACAGGGGGAGACGGCTACACCTTC. This translates into CASSSQTGGDGYTF.

The gene calls are TRBV2 and TRBJ2-7, with D possibly matching TRBD1 (6 bases). V was shortened by 6 bases and J by 1 base, with 13 bases between the two germline ends. This CDR3 has 14 amino acids. Germline loops: CDR1 SNHLY, CDR2 FYNNEI. The CDR3 is CASSENRDSYEQYF. The CDR3 coding sequence is TGTGCCAGCAGCGAAAACAGGGATTCCTACGAGCAGTACTTC.

The rearrangement uses TRBV3-1 (or the pseudogene TRBV3-2) and TRBJ1-4; TRBD1 matches at 8 bases. The J segment lost 5 bases and the V segment lost 4 bases, leaving 9 bases of the junction unmatched. The CDR3 has 16 residues. Germline values: CDR1 LGHDT, CDR2 YNNKEL (reference sequence). CDR3 sequence (DNA): TGTGCCAGCAGCCTAGGACAGGGCCCTTGGAATGAAAAACTGTTTTTT. Its translation: CASSLGQGPWNEKLFF.

This clone was counted a few times. The chain joins TRBV10-3 to TRBJ1-2; no definite D call. CDR3 length: 14 residues. Per the germline V gene, CDR1 is ENHRY and CDR2 is SYGVKD. The germline V and J ends were trimmed by 7 bases and 5 bases, with 17 bases remaining between them. This chain's CDR3 is CAINTNEAGYGYTF. Written as DNA, the CDR3 is TGTGCCATCAATACGAATGAGGCTGGGTATGGCTACACCTTC.

The DNA of the CDR3 is TGTGCCAGCAGGGGGGGGTCTCGGGGTGAAAAACTGTTTTTT. Translated, it gives CASRGGSRGEKLFF. The chain joins TRBV6-6 to TRBJ1-4, with a tentative D call TRBD1 (5 bases). From germline, CDR1 is MNHNY and CDR2 SVGAGI (reference sequence). Between the trimmed V and J ends, which lost 6 bases and 7 bases, there was a span of 15 bases. This CDR3 has 14 amino acids.

The chain recombines TRBV30 with TRBJ1-4, with 9 bases lining up with TRBD1. Germline loops: CDR1 GTSNPN, CDR2 SVGIG (reference sequence). The junction had 6 bases not matched to a gene; V was cut back by 2 bases and J by 8 bases. This CDR3 has 14 amino acids. The CDR3 DNA follows: TGTGCCTGGAGTCCGGGACAGGGACAGGAAAAACTGTTTTTT. Residues: CAWSPGQGQEKLFF.

The gene calls are TRBV11-3 and TRBJ1-1; no reliable D call. V shed 1 base and J shed 6 bases, with 12 bases lying between them. This CDR3 is 14 amino acids long. CDR1 is SGHNT and CDR2 is YENEEA in the germline V gene. CDR3 region: CASSLGNPGAEAFF. The CDR3 region has the DNA TGTGCCAGCAGCTTAGGGAATCCGGGTGCTGAAGCTTTCTTT.

The V gene is TRBV5-1, the J gene TRBJ2-7, with TRBD2 identical over 11 bases. The ends lost 0 bases at V and 4 bases at J; junction bases unmatched: 3. The CDR3 runs 15 residues. In germline, CDR1 is SGHRS, CDR2 YFSETQ. DNA of the CDR3: TGCGCCAGCAGCTTGGCGGCTAGCGGGAGGTACGAGCAGTACTTC. It is translated as CASSLAASGRYEQYF.

The CDR3 DNA reads TGTGCCACCAGAGACAGGGTACTAGATACGCAGTATTTT. Amino acids: CATRDRVLDTQYF. The chain joins TRBV24-1 to TRBJ2-3; 7 bases match TRBD1. The CDR3 consists of 13 residues. Germline V gene sequence: CDR1 KGHDR, CDR2 SFDVKD. The junction had 5 bases not matched to a gene; V was cut back by 7 bases and J by 5 bases.